The 9 T cell receptor beta chains in this list originate from one sample, sequenced in a study of blood T cells in healthy people across ages. The second PCR ran about 6 to 12 cycles with a sample-barcoded 5' primer and J-beta primers. TCRdb re-derived calls from the 5' RACE reads in MiXCR, one entry per CDR3 protein. This repertoire shows approximately 1,000,000 distinct CDR3 sequences, more than 35% found once; its top ten account for approximately 17%. The sequenced sample was blood. Every receptor here comes from a woman aged 55-70 years in good health.

This clonotype has a count of ten or more. V usage is TRBV7-2 and J usage is TRBJ1-2; a weak D match, TRBD1 (6 bases). Germline CDR1 reads SGHTA; CDR2 reads FQGNSA. CDR3 length: 15 amino acids. V was cut by 5 bases and J by 0 bases, with 13 bases left in between. The CDR3 DNA reads as TGTGCCAGCAGCAAAAGACAGGCTACTAACTATGGCTACACCTTC. This sequence encodes CASSKRQATNYGYTF.

This clonotype appeared a few times. The chain employs TRBV20-1 and TRBJ2-7; no firm D call. V was clipped by 6 bases and J by 6 bases, with 12 bases between them. This CDR3 is 11 amino acids long. The germline V gene has CDR1 DFQATT and CDR2 SNEGSKA (reference sequence). For the CDR3, the DNA is TGCAGTGCGGCGGACCTCTCCGAGCAGTACTTC. Its protein is CSAADLSEQYF.

This clonotype has just a few counts. V is TRBV7-3 and J is TRBJ2-1, with a tentative D call TRBD2 (5 bases). Trimming cost V 5 bases and J 8 bases, with 19 bases left between them. This CDR3 contains 15 residues. The germline CDR1 and CDR2 sequences are SGHTA and FQGTGA. The CDR3 sequence is CASSHLAGLRDEQFF. The CDR3 coding sequence is TGTGCCAGCAGCCACCTGGCGGGCCTAAGGGATGAGCAGTTCTTC.

J is TRBJ1-1 and V is TRBV4-1, with D possibly matching TRBD1 (5 bases). Trimming cost V 1 base and J 5 bases, with 14 bases left between them. The CDR3 consists of 15 residues. CDR1 is MGHRA, CDR2 YSYEKL, per germline. The CDR3 sequence is CASSQVSRGTTEAFF. The CDR3 coding sequence is TGCGCCAGCAGCCAAGTATCCCGGGGCACGACTGAAGCTTTCTTT.

This clonotype came up a few times. The chain joins TRBV20-1 to TRBJ2-7, with TRBD1 identical over 9 bases. V lost 2 bases and J lost 5; bases outside the gene matches: 7. This CDR3 spans 14 amino acids. Germline lookup yields CDR1 DFQATT and CDR2 SNEGSKA (reference sequence). The DNA of the CDR3 is TGCAGTGCTAGAAACCCCGGGACAGGGAACGAGCAGTACTTC. Protein: CSARNPGTGNEQYF.

The chain combines TRBV12-3 or TRBV12-4 with TRBJ2-7; D perhaps matches TRBD1 (5 bases). V gave up 6 bases and J gave up 4 bases, with 10 bases separating them. The CDR3 has 12 residues. The CDR3 here is CASRGLLYEQYF. DNA for the CDR3: TGTGCCAGCAGGGGGCTACTTTACGAGCAGTACTTC.

V gene TRBV20-1 combines with J gene TRBJ2-1; no definite D call. V lost 5 bases to trimming and J lost 7 bases, with 21 bases between them. The germline gives CDR1 DFQATT, CDR2 SNEGSKA (reference sequence). The CDR3 totals 15 residues. CDR3 sequence reads: CSAAAGRLLRNEQFF. The CDR3 DNA sequence: TGCAGTGCTGCAGCAGGTCGCCTATTGCGGAATGAGCAGTTCTTC.

The V gene is TRBV12-3 or TRBV12-4, the J gene TRBJ2-2; 9 nucleotides match TRBD2. The CDR3 length is 14 residues. J gave up 6 bases and V 7 bases, and 6 bases lay outside the gene matches. Written as DNA, the CDR3 is TGTGCCAGCACGAGCGGGAGGATGGCCGGGGAGCTGTTTTTT. It translates to CASTSGRMAGELFF.

The chain has TRBV5-1 and TRBJ2-4, with 14 bases identical to TRBD2. The DNA end is a closer match to TRBJ2-7, so the J assignment may be wrong. From germline, CDR1 is SGHRS and CDR2 YFSETQ. CDR3 size: 17 residues. The CDR3 reads CASSLTSGRGDAYEQYF. CDR3 in DNA: TGCGCCAGCAGCCTGACTAGCGGGAGGGGGGATGCCTACGAGCAGTACTTC.